A selection of T cell receptor beta chains follows, all from one sample in a study of T cells after yellow fever vaccination. In TCRdb, the 5' RACE reads were re-called with MiXCR into one record per CDR3 protein. The sample shows approximately 550,000 distinct CDR3 sequences, roughly 19% of them seen only once. The sample consisted of PBMCs, taken 15 days after the yellow fever booster vaccination. The source of these receptors is a man aged 25 to 40 who received the YFV17D yellow fever vaccine. The CDR3 runs from the conserved cysteine through the conserved F or W. A D gene is named only where the DNA matches it firmly. Where a row states a size, it is once, few, many or the class of an expanded clone; other rows omit it.

>TRBV20-1|.|TRBJ2-1|.
CSAISGSYNEQFF
TGCAGTGCTATCTCAGGCTCCTACAATGAGCAGTTCTTC
>TRBV28|few|TRBJ2-7|TRBD2
CASSLPLSGRDEQYF
TGTGCCAGCAGTTTACCCCTAAGCGGGAGGGACGAGCAGTACTTC
>TRBV12-3/TRBV12-4|.|TRBJ2-1|TRBD2
CASSTPGLAGEQFF
TGTGCCAGCAGCACCCCGGGACTAGCCGGTGAGCAGTTCTTC
>TRBV10-3|.|TRBJ2-7|TRBD2
CAIGLAGGAMGEQYF
TGTGCCATCGGGCTAGCGGGAGGGGCGATGGGCGAGCAGTACTTC
>TRBV7-7|.|TRBJ2-5|TRBD1
CASSSARTGRKETQYF
TGTGCCAGCAGCTCGGCTAGGACAGGGAGAAAAGAGACCCAGTACTTC
>TRBV7-2|few|TRBJ1-5|.
CASSKDGQKAQPQHF
TGTGCCAGCAGCAAAGACGGGCAGAAGGCTCAGCCCCAGCATTTT
>TRBV12-3/TRBV12-4|.|TRBJ1-4|TRBD1
CASSLQTGPNEKLFF
TGTGCCAGCAGTTTACAGACAGGGCCTAATGAAAAACTGTTTTTT
>TRBV28|few|TRBJ2-1|.
CASSPPSGVEQFF
TGTGCCAGCAGTCCTCCCTCCGGGGTTGAGCAGTTCTTC
>TRBV4-3|.|TRBJ2-7|TRBD2
CASSQERGFPTYEQYF
TGCGCCAGCAGCCAAGAGCGGGGGTTCCCCACCTACGAGCAGTACTTC
>TRBV30|.|TRBJ2-2|TRBD2
CAWRETSGGFSGELFF
TGTGCCTGGAGAGAAACTAGCGGGGGCTTCTCCGGGGAGCTGTTTTTT
>TRBV28|.|TRBJ1-1|.
CASSAWNYEAFF
TGTGCCAGCAGCGCTTGGAACTATGAAGCTTTCTTT
>TRBV5-1|.|TRBJ2-7|TRBD2
CASSLDVAGGNEQYF
TGCGCCAGCAGCTTGGACGTAGCGGGAGGAAACGAGCAGTACTTC
>TRBV29-1|.|TRBJ2-7|TRBD2
CSTLGLPPYEQYF
TGCAGCACTTTGGGACTACCTCCCTACGAGCAGTACTTC
>TRBV5-1|few|TRBJ2-7|.
CASSLEGSGRSYEQYF
TGCGCCAGCAGCTTGGAGGGTAGCGGAAGATCCTACGAGCAGTACTTC
>TRBV14|.|TRBJ1-2|TRBD1
CASSQATGDLNLYGYTF
TGTGCCAGCAGCCAAGCTACAGGGGACCTCAATCTCTATGGCTACACCTTC
>TRBV7-7|few|TRBJ2-5|.
CASSSKSGLGETQYF
TGTGCTAGCAGCTCCAAATCGGGTCTGGGGGAGACCCAGTACTTC
>TRBV6-1|few|TRBJ2-1|.
CASTWGPSDEQFF
TGTGCCAGCACCTGGGGCCCTTCTGATGAGCAGTTCTTC
>TRBV5-1|few|TRBJ2-7|TRBD2
CASSSSGRRYEQYF
TGCGCCAGCAGCAGTAGCGGGAGGCGTTACGAGCAGTACTTC
>TRBV6-4|few|TRBJ2-2|TRBD1
CASSDGTGNTGELFF
TGTGCCAGCAGTGACGGGACAGGGAACACCGGGGAGCTGTTTTTT
>TRBV28|many|TRBJ2-1|TRBD2
CAAAGGPYNEQFF
TGTGCCGCAGCGGGGGGACCGTACAATGAGCAGTTCTTC
>TRBV7-2|.|TRBJ1-5|.
CASSDQPGYQPQHF
TGTGCCAGCAGCGATCAACCGGGGTATCAGCCCCAGCATTTT
>TRBV5-4|few|TRBJ2-1|TRBD2
CASSSTSGGGEQFF
TGTGCCAGCAGCTCGACTAGCGGGGGTGGTGAGCAGTTCTTC
>TRBV6-5|few|TRBJ2-5|.
CASSYHGRRETQYF
TGTGCCAGCAGTTACCACGGCCGGCGGGAGACCCAGTACTTC
>TRBV4-3|.|TRBJ2-3|TRBD1
CASSQPTGVTDTQYF
TGCGCCAGCAGCCAACCGACAGGGGTCACAGATACGCAGTATTTT
>TRBV7-8|.|TRBJ1-4|.
CASSLGSRGLFF
TGTGCCAGCAGCTTAGGATCCCGAGGGCTGTTTTTT
>TRBV7-8|.|TRBJ2-5|.
CASRLHGGGSSQETQYF
TGTGCCAGCCGTCTTCATGGAGGGGGATCGTCACAAGAGACCCAGTACTTC